The clone carrying this T cell receptor beta chain occurred many times. CDR1 MDHEN and CDR2 SYDVKM come from the germline V gene. V shed 2 bases and J shed 7 bases, with 12 bases lying between them. The CDR3 runs 14 residues. The sample comes from a study of T cells in Graves' hyperthyroidism and ophthalmopathy. Amplification of TCR beta CDR3 regions was performed using RNA transcripts as template. TCR CDR3 regions were first amplified by RT-PCR with HTBI primers. TCRdb independently ran MiXCR on the multiplex PCR reads; one entry per CDR3 protein. The sample holds hundreds of thousands of distinct CDR3 sequences, nearly 20% seen once.

V is TRBV28 and J is TRBJ1-5; possible D gene TRBD1, 6 bases. Material: blood. The TCR sequence derives from a man aged 40-55 years with Graves' ophthalmopathy. This CDR3 is CASSLLGGAQPQHF. In nucleotides, the CDR3 is TGTGCCAGCAGTTTACTAGGGGGAGCCCAGCCCCAGCATTTT.